This T cell receptor beta chain was obtained from a study of blood T cell repertoires in COVID-19. Germline lookup yields CDR1 SGHTA and CDR2 FQGNSA. J lost 13 bases, V lost 1 base, and 14 bases had no gene match. CDR3 length: 15 residues. This table comes from immunoSEQ multiplex PCR, and its TCRdb copy is limited to in-frame clones, with some not included. The sample lists approximately 13,000 clones; more than 80% were seen once. This sequence originates from a man aged 45-65 years with active COVID-19. V usage is TRBV7-2 and J usage is TRBJ2-7, with TRBD2 matching 9 bases. What was sequenced was peripheral blood. CDR3 coding DNA: TGTGCCAGCAGCTTAGGACCCCGACAAGCGGGAGGTGGATACTTC. As protein: CASSLGPRQAGGGYF. Supplemented by reference TRBV7-2 and TRBJ2-7, the full variable domain reads GAGVSQSPSNKVTEKGKDVELRCDPISGHTALYWYRQSLGQGLEFLIYFQGNSAPDKSGLPSDRFSAERTGGSVSTLTIQRTQQEDSAVYLCASSLGPRQAGGGYFGPGTRLTVT.